This entry describes one T cell receptor beta chain. Its antigen target is currently unknown. Per-base qualities were not stored, and no clone one base away is much larger. This specimen belongs to a study of blood T cell repertoires in COVID-19 (dated by TCRdb to between 2020 and 2021). A note on the overall study: Samples from collaborators originated in the United States, Italy and Spain and spanned both the acute and convalescent phases of COVID-19. Nearly every sample came with metadata listing a de-identified subject ID, COVID-19 status, age in years and sex. The material from the prospective study consisted of cDNA or gDNA derived from T cells, B-cell-depleted T cells, or PBMCs. Where HLA class I and class II types were available, the types were taken from metadata supplied by the sample provider, not from assay-based typing. The repertoires were released in a freely available public database intended as a resource for research on the immune response to SARS-CoV-2. Samples came from the ongoing ImmuneRACE study (first 160 participants) plus 1,254 subjects from 6 global collaborators. Deeply sampled blood TCRbeta repertoires from subjects exposed to, actively infected with, or recovered from COVID-19 were included in the dataset.

The immunoSEQ Assay, a bias-controlled multiplex PCR, was used to amplify TCRbeta CDR3 regions from genomic DNA. The paper's data handling went like this. The number of nucleated cells in each sample was estimated by amplification of reference gene primers within the assay. To quantify the absolute abundance of each unique TCRbeta CDR3 rearrangement, sequence reads were collapsed and filtered. For each sample, productive Simpson clonality was calculated by taking the square root of Simpson's diversity index across productive rearrangements. TCRdb holds this immuneACCESS table with in-frame rearrangements only. Some clones are missing; in checked studies, unresolved V genes explain under half, and the rest has no known cause. V and J calls and clone size are those listed in that table; D and trimming were worked out from the DNA. In this sample the table shows around 300,000 clones, 88% of which occur a single time. The ten most abundant clones make up approximately 8.8% of the sample.

Inclusive of the bounding cysteine and phenylalanine, the CDR3 is 16 residues long. Of all the DNA, just the CDR3 is kept, 48 bases in frame from base 1. The germline V gene (reference sequence) gives CDR1 as LNHDA and CDR2 as SQIVND. Germline trimming: 5 bases from V, 5 bases from J; junction bases outside gene matches: 10. Collaborating institutions collected whole blood in K2EDTA tubes following their own protocols. For TCRbeta analysis, collaborators shipped samples in one of three forms: frozen whole blood, isolated PBMCs, or DNA extracted from either of those sample types. What the work shows at the level of the full study, not this receptor alone: The amount of clinical and demographic metadata varied by source and participant and was provided uncurated.

Sequenced: peripheral blood. The V and J segments used are TRBV19 and TRBJ1-2, with 11 junctional bases fitting TRBD1. The TCR sequence derives from a young man with active or convalescent COVID-19. CDR3 reads: CASSFGQGADFYGYTF. The bases are TGTGCCAGTAGTTTCGGACAGGGGGCAGATTTTTATGGCTACACCTTC.